This entry lists 31 T cell receptor beta chains sequenced from one sample in a study of shared clonotypes between healthy human individuals. Some clones are missing from TCRdb's copy, which holds only in-frame ones; the method was immunoSEQ multiplex PCR. The table has some 1.4 million clones, roughly 96% seen once. The sequenced sample consisted of naive CD4+ T cells sorted from blood. Subset specified: CD45RA+ positively selected. Receptors originate from a man younger than 45 in good health.

Points on this clone: Other nucleotide sequences in the sample specify the same CDR3. The chain recombines TRBV5-1 with TRBJ2-7; D call uncertain. V gave up 3 bases and J gave up 2 bases, with 6 bases separating them. The CDR3 contains 12 residues. Germline CDR1 and CDR2: SGHRS and YFSETQ. The CDR3 region has the DNA TGCGCCAGCAGCTCAGGCACCTACGAGCAGTACTTC. This codes for CASSSGTYEQYF.

This chain uses TRBV15 with TRBJ2-3; D remains ambiguous. This CDR3 contains 16 residues. The germline CDR1 and CDR2 sequences are LNHNV and YYDKDF (reference sequence). V lost 1 base and J lost 2, with 13 bases in between. The CDR3, as DNA: TGTGCCACCAGCAGAGGGGCTAGGACCTCCACAGATACGCAGTATTTT. Protein sequence: CATSRGARTSTDTQYF.

The chain joins TRBV18 to TRBJ1-5; a possible D gene is TRBD1 (5 bases). V lost 6 bases and J lost 4, with 16 bases in between. Germline-derived CDR1 and CDR2 are KGHSH and LQKENI. CDR3 length: 15 amino acids. For the CDR3, the DNA is TGTGCCAGCTCCCTGGACCAAGACAGTAATCAGCCCCAGCATTTT. As protein: CASSLDQDSNQPQHF. Variable domain in full (rest from reference TRBV18 and TRBJ1-5): NAGVMQNPRHLVRRRGQEARLRCSPMKGHSHVYWYRQLPEEGLKFMVYLQKENIIDESGMPKERFSAEFPKEGPSILRIQQVVRGDSAAYFCASSLDQDSNQPQHFGDGTRLSIL.

This chain uses TRBV10-1 with TRBJ2-7, with a weak D call TRBD2 (6 bases). The V gene lost 2 bases and the J gene lost 6 bases, with 11 bases spanning the gap. Germline CDR1 is WNHNN and CDR2 is SYGVQD (reference sequence). This CDR3 comprises 13 residues. The CDR3 coding sequence is TGCGCCAGCAGTGAGACTAGCCAATCCGAGCAGTACTTC. Translation gives CASSETSQSEQYF.

This clone was recorded only once. As DNA, the CDR3 is TGTGCCAGCTCGCGGGGACAACCCGGGGACTATGGCTACACCTTC. Amino acid sequence: CASSRGQPGDYGYTF. The chain links TRBV18 to TRBJ1-2; D possibly corresponds to TRBD1 (6 bases). Looked up from germline, CDR1 is KGHSH and CDR2 is LQKENI. V was pared by 6 bases and J by 3 bases, with 17 bases between. The CDR3 loop spans 15 amino acids. Complete variable domain (other parts from reference TRBV18 and TRBJ1-2): NAGVMQNPRHLVRRRGQEARLRCSPMKGHSHVYWYRQLPEEGLKFMVYLQKENIIDESGMPKERFSAEFPKEGPSILRIQQVVRGDSAAYFCASSRGQPGDYGYTFGSGTRLTVV.

V gene TRBV4-1 combines with J gene TRBJ2-7; 16 bases align to TRBD2. The V segment lost 3 bases and the J segment 0 bases; nucleotides outside the gene matches: 2. This CDR3 is 17 amino acids long. From germline, CDR1 is MGHRA and CDR2 YSYEKL. CDR3 in amino acids: CASSQGTSGRASYEQYF. CDR3 nucleotide sequence: TGCGCCAGCAGCCAGGGGACTAGCGGGAGGGCCTCCTACGAGCAGTACTTC.

J is TRBJ2-3 and V is TRBV6-1, with 10 nucleotides matching TRBD2. After removal of 4 bases from V and 6 bases from J, the junction contained 7 bases not matched to a gene. The CDR3 totals 15 residues. Germline V gene sequence: CDR1 MNHNS, CDR2 SASEGT. CDR3 sequence reads: CASSAVTSGTDTQYF. For the CDR3, the DNA is TGTGCCAGCAGTGCGGTCACTAGCGGGACCGATACGCAGTATTTT.

The rearrangement uses TRBV19 and TRBJ2-7, with D possibly being TRBD1 (5 bases). This CDR3 comprises 13 residues. V was pared by 4 bases and J by 4 bases, with 11 bases between. Germline V lookup: CDR1 LNHDA, CDR2 SQIVND (reference sequence). CDR3 DNA: TGTGCCAGTAGTAGGGGCATTGATTACGAGCAGTACTTC. Translated: CASSRGIDYEQYF.

The chain carries TRBV7-9 and TRBJ2-7; 9 bases match TRBD1. From germline, CDR1 is SEHNR and CDR2 FQNEAQ (reference sequence). This CDR3 is built from 16 residues. Germline trimming cut 4 bases from V and 0 bases from J; bases unmatched to any gene: 7. The CDR3 region is CASSSDRGGSSYEQYF. In DNA, the CDR3 is TGTGCCAGCAGCTCGGACAGGGGAGGTAGCTCCTACGAGCAGTACTTC.

This clone was seen just once. This rearrangement joins TRBV28 to TRBJ2-5; 9 bases map to TRBD2. CDR1 and CDR2 (germline): MDHEN, SYDVKM. The CDR3 has 15 amino acids. V was pared by 5 bases and J by 4 bases, with 8 bases of the junction left unmatched. The CDR3 reads CASSPAGGPGETQYF. In DNA, the CDR3 is TGTGCCAGCAGTCCTGCGGGAGGGCCGGGAGAGACCCAGTACTTC.

The J gene is TRBJ2-5, the V gene TRBV10-1, with 9 bases aligning to TRBD1. The CDR3 runs to 14 residues. Germline CDR1 reads WNHNN; CDR2 reads SYGVQD (reference sequence). V lost 5 bases, J lost 5 bases, and 6 bases stayed unmatched. The CDR3 DNA sequence: TGCGCCAGCAGTACAGGGGGCGACGGGGAGACCCAGTACTTC. Translated, it gives CASSTGGDGETQYF.

A few counts support this clone. V and J are TRBV25-1 and TRBJ2-2, with D unclear. This CDR3 has 12 amino acids. Germline V gives CDR1 MGHDK, CDR2 SYGVNS. Trimming took 4 bases from V and 8 from J, leaving 8 bases between them. The CDR3: CASSAYGGELFF. The CDR3 nucleotides are TGTGCCAGCAGTGCCTACGGTGGGGAGCTGTTTTTT. The whole variable domain, filled in from reference TRBV25-1 and TRBJ2-2, reads EADIYQTPRYLVIGTGKKITLECSQTMGHDKMYWYQQDPGMELHLIHYSYGVNSTEKGDLSSESTVSRIRTEHFPLTLESARPSHTSQYLCASSAYGGELFFGEGSRLTVL.

This chain connects TRBV18 to TRBJ1-2; TRBD1 is a possible D gene (6 bases). This CDR3 has 14 residues. Trimming left V 2 bases short and J 4 bases short, with 11 bases between. Germline lookup yields CDR1 KGHSH and CDR2 LQKENI. DNA for the CDR3: TGTGCCAGCTCACCATCTGACAGGTTCTATGGCTACACCTTC. The encoded protein is CASSPSDRFYGYTF.

This chain's CDR3 is CASSDLGLGGLPGEYEQYF. CDR3 DNA sequence: TGCGCCAGCAGCGATTTAGGGTTGGGGGGTTTACCAGGGGAATATGAGCAGTACTTC. The chain uses TRBV5-1 and TRBJ2-7; D may match TRBD1 or TRBD2 (6 bases each). The CDR3 loop spans 19 amino acids. V lost 4 bases and J lost 7, with 33 bases in between. Germline lookup yields CDR1 SGHRS and CDR2 YFSETQ.

The CDR3 here is CASGTPVLSGNTIYF. For the CDR3, the DNA is TGTGCCAGCGGGACACCCGTCCTCTCTGGAAACACCATATATTTT. The chain combines TRBV28 with TRBJ1-3, with D perhaps matching TRBD1 (6 bases). The CDR3 runs to 15 residues. Looked up from germline, CDR1 is MDHEN and CDR2 is SYDVKM. Trimming cost V 8 bases and J 0 bases, with 14 bases left between them.

CDR3 in amino acids: CASSLRGGTIYF. In DNA form, the CDR3 reads TGTGCCAGCAGCTTACGCGGGGGAACCATATATTTT. The rearrangement links TRBV7-6 to TRBJ1-3; D may be TRBD1 (5 bases). From germline, CDR1 is SGHVS and CDR2 FNYEAQ. Deletions cut 2 bases from V and 10 bases from J, with 9 bases between. The CDR3 is 12 amino acids.

The chain carries TRBV28 and TRBJ2-1, with 9 bases fitting TRBD2. The length of the CDR3 is 14 residues. J was trimmed by 6 bases and V by 4 bases; bases with no gene match: 4. CDR1 and CDR2 from the germline V gene are MDHEN and SYDVKM. The CDR3 region is CASSSLAGINEQFF. The CDR3 DNA reads TGTGCCAGCAGTTCGCTAGCGGGAATCAATGAGCAGTTCTTC.

With respect to this clone: In the same sample, other DNA sequences code for this CDR3. The gene calls are TRBV11-2 and TRBJ1-3; D is undetermined. CDR3 length equals 11 residues. Germline values: CDR1 SGHAT, CDR2 FQNNGV. V was pared by 3 bases and J by 7 bases, with 4 bases between. Written as DNA, the CDR3 is TGTGCCAGCAGCTTGGGGAACACCATATATTTT. It is translated as CASSLGNTIYF.

The rearrangement links TRBV18 to TRBJ2-7, with 8 bases aligning to TRBD2. In germline, CDR1 is KGHSH, CDR2 LQKENI. The CDR3 covers 15 residues. With 2 bases clipped from V and 4 bases from J, the junction kept 7 bases outside the gene matches. CDR3 coding DNA: TGTGCCAGCTCACCAGCCAGGACTAGCTGGTACGAGCAGTACTTC. The encoded protein is CASSPARTSWYEQYF.

The chain combines TRBV6-1 with TRBJ2-7, with 9 bases aligning to TRBD1. The germline V gene encodes CDR1 MNHNS and CDR2 SASEGT. With 7 bases clipped from V and 7 bases from J, the junction kept 11 bases outside the gene matches. The CDR3 consists of 14 residues. Here the CDR3 DNA reads TGTGCCAGCAAGGCTGCACAGGGGGCGTATGAGCAGTACTTC. Translation gives CASKAAQGAYEQYF.

The J gene is TRBJ1-2, the V gene TRBV2; no clear D gene. Between the trimmed V and J ends, which lost 7 bases and 2 bases, there was a span of 14 bases. The CDR3 length is 14 residues. The V gene's germline CDR1 is SNHLY and CDR2 FYNNEI. The CDR3 loop reads CASTPSGLNYGYTF. CDR3 DNA: TGTGCCAGCACCCCCTCCGGGCTCAACTATGGCTACACCTTC.

This sequence joins TRBV7-2 and TRBJ1-4; D is ambiguous. Germline lookup yields CDR1 SGHTA and CDR2 FQGNSA. CDR3 length: 14 residues. V was trimmed by 1 base and J by 5 bases, leaving 8 bases between them. The DNA for the CDR3 is TGTGCCAGCAGCTTAGGGACTTCGAATGAAAAACTGTTTTTT. It encodes CASSLGTSNEKLFF.

This chain uses TRBV9 with TRBJ2-3, with D perhaps matching TRBD1 or TRBD2 (5 bases each). CDR3 length: 16 amino acids. CDR1 SGDLS and CDR2 YYNGEE come from the germline V gene. V was clipped by 0 bases and J by 1 base, with 12 bases between them. The CDR3 region has the DNA TGTGCCAGCAGCGTAGGCCCCGGGACCCGCACAGATACGCAGTATTTT. Its protein is CASSVGPGTRTDTQYF.

V and J are TRBV18 and TRBJ1-5, with 9 positions matching TRBD1. This CDR3 has 16 residues. V dropped 4 bases and J dropped 10; count of bases not matched to a gene: 14. Germline V gene data show CDR1 as KGHSH and CDR2 as LQKENI. The CDR3 coding sequence is TGTGCCAGCTCACGGTACTCGGGACAGGGATTAAAACCCCAGCATTTT. Protein product: CASSRYSGQGLKPQHF.

The genes are TRBV7-2 and TRBJ1-3; D might be TRBD1 (5 bases). Per germline, CDR1 SGHTA and CDR2 FQGNSA. The CDR3 has 15 amino acids. Trimming cost V 4 bases and J 0 bases, with 10 bases left between them. The CDR3 protein is CASSSQGTSGNTIYF. DNA for the CDR3: TGTGCCAGCAGCTCTCAAGGGACCTCTGGAAACACCATATATTTT.

The chain uses TRBV18 and TRBJ2-1, with 9 bases lining up with TRBD1. V lost 3 bases to trimming and J lost 4 bases; unmatched junction nucleotides: 7. CDR1 KGHSH and CDR2 LQKENI come from the germline V gene. The CDR3 sequence is 16 residues long. The CDR3 loop reads CASSPTGGDLYNEQFF. The CDR3 DNA follows: TGTGCCAGCTCACCCACAGGGGGCGATCTTTACAATGAGCAGTTCTTC. The full variable domain, with the rest looked up from reference TRBV18 and TRBJ2-1, is NAGVMQNPRHLVRRRGQEARLRCSPMKGHSHVYWYRQLPEEGLKFMVYLQKENIIDESGMPKERFSAEFPKEGPSILRIQQVVRGDSAAYFCASSPTGGDLYNEQFFGPGTRLTVL.

To note about this clone: Other DNA sequences in the sample encode the same CDR3. This chain uses TRBV2 with TRBJ2-7, with D tentatively TRBD1 or TRBD2 (7 bases each). Germline assignment: CDR1 SNHLY and CDR2 FYNNEI. V lost 7 bases to trimming and J lost 7 bases, with 17 bases between them. The CDR3 has 13 amino acids. This CDR3 reads CASKGGGGREQYF. The CDR3 DNA reads TGTGCCAGCAAAGGGGGCGGGGGTAGAGAGCAGTACTTC.

The genes are TRBV29-1 and TRBJ1-4; 7 bases agree with TRBD1. The CDR3 spans 13 residues. J was trimmed by 12 bases and V by 6 bases; bases with no gene match: 13. Germline CDR1 is SQVTM and CDR2 is ANQGSEA. In DNA form, the CDR3 reads TGCAGCGTGGCCTGGACAGGAGGTCGCGAACTGTTTTTT. Amino acid sequence: CSVAWTGGRELFF.

This clone was seen a single time. The rearrangement joins TRBV14 to TRBJ2-1; no clear D gene. V was trimmed by 4 bases and J by 4 bases, leaving 17 bases between them. This CDR3 has 16 amino acids. Germline loops: CDR1 SGHDN, CDR2 FVKESK. In DNA, the CDR3 is TGTGCCAGCAGCCGGCCCGGTAGGATCGCATACAATGAGCAGTTCTTC. This codes for CASSRPGRIAYNEQFF.

V and J are TRBV7-2 and TRBJ1-2; D gene uncertain. CDR3 length: 12 residues. Germline CDR1 SGHTA, CDR2 FQGNSA. Between the trimmed V and J ends, which lost 5 bases and 5 bases, there was a span of 9 bases. The CDR3 loop is CASSPWRYGYTF. The CDR3 DNA sequence: TGTGCCAGCAGCCCGTGGAGGTATGGCTACACCTTC. The variable domain in full, completed from reference TRBV7-2 and TRBJ1-2, reads GAGVSQSPSNKVTEKGKDVELRCDPISGHTALYWYRQSLGQGLEFLIYFQGNSAPDKSGLPSDRFSAERTGGSVSTLTIQRTQQEDSAVYLCASSPWRYGYTFGSGTRLTVV.

This chain uses TRBV5-1 with TRBJ2-7, with 7 positions matching TRBD2. Germline V gives CDR1 SGHRS, CDR2 YFSETQ. The junction had 4 bases not matched to a gene; V was cut back by 0 bases and J by 1 base. The CDR3 is made up of 15 amino acids. The CDR3: CASSLVTSKSYEQYF. CDR3 nucleotide sequence: TGCGCCAGCAGCTTGGTGACTAGCAAATCCTACGAGCAGTACTTC.